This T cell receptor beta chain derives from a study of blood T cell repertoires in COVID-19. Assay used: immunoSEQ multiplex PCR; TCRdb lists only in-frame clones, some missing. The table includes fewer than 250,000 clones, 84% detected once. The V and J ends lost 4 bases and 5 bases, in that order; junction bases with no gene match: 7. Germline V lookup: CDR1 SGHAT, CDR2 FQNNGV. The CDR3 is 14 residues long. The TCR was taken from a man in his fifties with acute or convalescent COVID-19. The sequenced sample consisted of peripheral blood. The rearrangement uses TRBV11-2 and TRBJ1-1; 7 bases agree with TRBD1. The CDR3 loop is CASSWVQGVTEAFF. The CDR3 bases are TGTGCCAGCAGCTGGGTCCAGGGGGTTACTGAAGCTTTCTTT.